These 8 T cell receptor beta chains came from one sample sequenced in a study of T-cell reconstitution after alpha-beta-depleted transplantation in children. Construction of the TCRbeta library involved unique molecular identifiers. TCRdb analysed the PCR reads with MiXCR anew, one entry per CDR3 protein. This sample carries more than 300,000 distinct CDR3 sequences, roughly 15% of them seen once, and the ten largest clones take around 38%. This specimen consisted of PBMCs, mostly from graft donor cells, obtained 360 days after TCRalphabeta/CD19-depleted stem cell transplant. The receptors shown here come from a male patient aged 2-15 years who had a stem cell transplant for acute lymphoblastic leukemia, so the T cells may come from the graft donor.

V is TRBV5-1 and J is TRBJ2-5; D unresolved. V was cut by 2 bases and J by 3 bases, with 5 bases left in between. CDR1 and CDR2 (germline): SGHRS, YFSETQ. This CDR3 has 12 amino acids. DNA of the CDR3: TGCGCCAGCAGCTTAAATAAAGAGACCCAGTACTTC. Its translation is CASSLNKETQYF.

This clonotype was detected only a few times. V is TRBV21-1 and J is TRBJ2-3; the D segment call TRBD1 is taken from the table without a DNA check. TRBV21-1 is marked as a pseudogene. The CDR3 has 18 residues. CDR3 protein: CASSKGGVALTSTDTQYF. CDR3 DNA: TGTGCCAGCAGCAAAGGGGGGGTGGCGCTCACTAGCACAGATACGCAGTATTTT.

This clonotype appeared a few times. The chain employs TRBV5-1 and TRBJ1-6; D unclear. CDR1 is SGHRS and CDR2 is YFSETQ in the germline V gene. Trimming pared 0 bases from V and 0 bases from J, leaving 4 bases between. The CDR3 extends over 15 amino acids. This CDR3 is CASSLGFSYNSPLHF. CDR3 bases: TGCGCCAGCAGCTTGGGGTTCTCCTATAATTCACCCCTCCACTTT. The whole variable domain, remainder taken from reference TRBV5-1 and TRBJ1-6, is KAGVTQTPRYLIKTRGQQVTLSCSPISGHRSVSWYQQTPGQGLQFLFEYFSETQRNKGNFPGRFSGRQFSNSRSEMNVSTLELGDSALYLCASSLGFSYNSPLHFGNGTRLTVT.

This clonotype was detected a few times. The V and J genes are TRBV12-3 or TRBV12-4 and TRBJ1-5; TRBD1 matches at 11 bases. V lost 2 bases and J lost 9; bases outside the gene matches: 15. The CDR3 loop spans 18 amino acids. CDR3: CASSLMVGGQGDFGPQHF. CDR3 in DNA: TGTGCCAGCAGTTTAATGGTTGGGGGACAGGGGGACTTTGGGCCCCAGCATTTT.

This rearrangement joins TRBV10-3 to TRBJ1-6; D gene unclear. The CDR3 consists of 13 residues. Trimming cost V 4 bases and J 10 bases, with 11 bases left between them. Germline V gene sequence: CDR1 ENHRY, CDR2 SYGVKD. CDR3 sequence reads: CAISAGVNSPLHF. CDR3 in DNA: TGTGCCATCAGTGCGGGAGTCAACTCACCCCTCCACTTT.

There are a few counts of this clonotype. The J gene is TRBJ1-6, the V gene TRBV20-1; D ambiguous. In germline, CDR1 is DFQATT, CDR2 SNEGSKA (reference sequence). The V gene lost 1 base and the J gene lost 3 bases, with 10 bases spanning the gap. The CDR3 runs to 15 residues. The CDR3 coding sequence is TGCAGTGCTAGAGGCCAGACCTTCTATAATTCACCCCTCCACTTT. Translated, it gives CSARGQTFYNSPLHF.

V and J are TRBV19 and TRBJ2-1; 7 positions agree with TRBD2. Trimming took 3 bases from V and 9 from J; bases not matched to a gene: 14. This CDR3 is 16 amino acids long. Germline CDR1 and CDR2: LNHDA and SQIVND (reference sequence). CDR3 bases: TGTGCCAGTAGTATTGAATGGGCTAGCGGATTAGTTGAGCAGTTCTTC. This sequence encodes CASSIEWASGLVEQFF.

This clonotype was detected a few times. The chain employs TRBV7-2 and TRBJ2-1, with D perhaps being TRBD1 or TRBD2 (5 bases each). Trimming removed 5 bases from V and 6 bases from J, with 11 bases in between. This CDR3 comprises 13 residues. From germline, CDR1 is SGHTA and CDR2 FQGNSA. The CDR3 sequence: CASSPSGANEQFF. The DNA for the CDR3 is TGTGCCAGCAGCCCCTCCGGGGCCAATGAGCAGTTCTTC. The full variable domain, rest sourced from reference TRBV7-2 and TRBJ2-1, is GAGVSQSPSNKVTEKGKDVELRCDPISGHTALYWYRQSLGQGLEFLIYFQGNSAPDKSGLPSDRFSAERTGGSVSTLTIQRTQQEDSAVYLCASSPSGANEQFFGPGTRLTVL.